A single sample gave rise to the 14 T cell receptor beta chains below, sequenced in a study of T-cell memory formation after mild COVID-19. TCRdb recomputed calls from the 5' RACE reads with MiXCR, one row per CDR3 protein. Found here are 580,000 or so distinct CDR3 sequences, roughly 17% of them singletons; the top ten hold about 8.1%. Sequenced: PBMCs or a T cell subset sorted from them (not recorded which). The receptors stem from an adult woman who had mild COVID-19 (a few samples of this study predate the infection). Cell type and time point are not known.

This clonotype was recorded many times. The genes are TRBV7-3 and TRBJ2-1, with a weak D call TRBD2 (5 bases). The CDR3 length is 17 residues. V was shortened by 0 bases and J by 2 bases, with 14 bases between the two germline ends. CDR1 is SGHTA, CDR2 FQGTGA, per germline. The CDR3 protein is CASSLTGLAPPYNEQFF. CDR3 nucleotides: TGTGCCAGCAGCTTAACGGGTCTAGCCCCTCCCTACAATGAGCAGTTCTTC.

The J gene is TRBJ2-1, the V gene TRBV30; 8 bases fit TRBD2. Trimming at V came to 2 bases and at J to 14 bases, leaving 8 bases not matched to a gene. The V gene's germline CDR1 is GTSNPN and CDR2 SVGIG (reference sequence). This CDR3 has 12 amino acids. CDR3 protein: CAWSSAGGMEFF. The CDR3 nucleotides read TGTGCCTGGAGTTCGGCGGGGGGCATGGAGTTCTTC.

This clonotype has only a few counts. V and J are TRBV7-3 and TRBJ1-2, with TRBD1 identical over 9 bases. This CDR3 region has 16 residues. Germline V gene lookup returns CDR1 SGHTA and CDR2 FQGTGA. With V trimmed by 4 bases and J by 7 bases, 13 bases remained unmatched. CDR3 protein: CASSSPGVQGAGGYTF. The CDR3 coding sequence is TGTGCCAGCAGCTCCCCGGGGGTACAGGGGGCGGGTGGCTACACCTTC. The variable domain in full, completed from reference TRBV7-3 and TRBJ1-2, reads GAGVSQTPSNKVTEKGKYVELRCDPISGHTALYWYRQSLGQGPEFLIYFQGTGAADDSGLPNDRFFAVRPEGSVSTLKIQRTERGDSAVYLCASSSPGVQGAGGYTFGSGTRLTVV.

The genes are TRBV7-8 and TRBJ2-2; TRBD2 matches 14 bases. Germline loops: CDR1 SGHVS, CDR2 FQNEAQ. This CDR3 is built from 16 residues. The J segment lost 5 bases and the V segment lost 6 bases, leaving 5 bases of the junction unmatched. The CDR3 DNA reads TGTGCCAGCAGTTCCTGGACTAGCGGGGGGACCGGGGAGCTGTTTTTT. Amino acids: CASSSWTSGGTGELFF.

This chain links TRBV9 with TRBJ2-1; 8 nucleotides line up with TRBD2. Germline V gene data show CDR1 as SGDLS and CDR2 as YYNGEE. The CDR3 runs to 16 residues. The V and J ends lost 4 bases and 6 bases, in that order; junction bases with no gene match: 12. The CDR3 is CASSPQPGTRSNEQFF. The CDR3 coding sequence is TGTGCCAGCAGCCCCCAACCCGGGACTAGATCCAATGAGCAGTTCTTC.

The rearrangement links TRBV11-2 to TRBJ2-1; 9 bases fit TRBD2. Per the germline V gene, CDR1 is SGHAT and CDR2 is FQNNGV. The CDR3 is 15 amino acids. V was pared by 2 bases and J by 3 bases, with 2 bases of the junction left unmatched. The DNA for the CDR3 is TGTGCCAGCAGCTTAAGCGGGGGGAACTACAATGAGCAGTTCTTC. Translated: CASSLSGGNYNEQFF.

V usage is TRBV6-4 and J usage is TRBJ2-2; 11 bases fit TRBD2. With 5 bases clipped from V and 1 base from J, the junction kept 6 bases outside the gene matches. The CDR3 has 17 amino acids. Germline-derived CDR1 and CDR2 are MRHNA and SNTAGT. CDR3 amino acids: CASSMYGTSGNTGELFF. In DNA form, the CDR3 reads TGTGCCAGCAGTATGTACGGGACTAGCGGGAACACCGGGGAGCTGTTTTTT.

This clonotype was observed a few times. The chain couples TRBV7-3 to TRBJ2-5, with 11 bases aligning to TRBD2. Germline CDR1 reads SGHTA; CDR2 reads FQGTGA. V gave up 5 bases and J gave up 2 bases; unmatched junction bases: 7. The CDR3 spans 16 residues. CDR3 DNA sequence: TGTGCCAGCAGCCCAGGGGCTAGCGGGAGGCAAGAGACCCAGTACTTC. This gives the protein CASSPGASGRQETQYF.

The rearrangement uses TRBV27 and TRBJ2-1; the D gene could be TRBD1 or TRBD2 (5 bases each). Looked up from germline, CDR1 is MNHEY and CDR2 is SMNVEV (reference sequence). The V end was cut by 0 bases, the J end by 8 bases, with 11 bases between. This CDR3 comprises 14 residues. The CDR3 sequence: CASSLSGQGHEQFF. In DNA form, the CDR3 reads TGTGCCAGCAGTTTATCGGGTCAGGGACATGAGCAGTTCTTC.

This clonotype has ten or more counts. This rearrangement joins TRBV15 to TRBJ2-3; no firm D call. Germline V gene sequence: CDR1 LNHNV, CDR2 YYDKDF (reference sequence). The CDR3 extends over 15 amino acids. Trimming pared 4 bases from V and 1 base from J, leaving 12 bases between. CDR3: CATSKGEPRTDTQYF. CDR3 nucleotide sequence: TGTGCCACCAGCAAGGGTGAGCCACGCACAGATACGCAGTATTTT.

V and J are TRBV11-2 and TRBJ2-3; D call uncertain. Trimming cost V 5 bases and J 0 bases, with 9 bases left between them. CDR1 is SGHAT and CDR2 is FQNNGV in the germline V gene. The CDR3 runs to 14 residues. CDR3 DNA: TGTGCCAGCAGCCAAGAGGACAGCACAGATACGCAGTATTTT. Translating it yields CASSQEDSTDTQYF.

CDR3 coding DNA: TGTGCCAGCAGCGGTCGCAGAAGCTCTGGAAACACCATATATTTT. Amino acids: CASSGRRSSGNTIYF. This sequence joins TRBV7-2 and TRBJ1-3; D is unclear. The germline CDR1 and CDR2 sequences are SGHTA and FQGNSA. The CDR3 covers 15 residues. Trimming cost V 5 bases and J 0 bases, with 11 bases left between them.

CDR3 residues: CASSGVAGVGGELFF. In nucleotides, the CDR3 is TGTGCCAGTAGTGGAGTAGCGGGAGTTGGCGGGGAGCTGTTTTTT. The chain employs TRBV19 and TRBJ2-2, with 9 bases aligning to TRBD2. The CDR3 covers 15 residues. Germline V CDR1 and CDR2: LNHDA, SQIVND (reference sequence). J was trimmed by 7 bases and V by 5 bases; bases with no gene match: 8.

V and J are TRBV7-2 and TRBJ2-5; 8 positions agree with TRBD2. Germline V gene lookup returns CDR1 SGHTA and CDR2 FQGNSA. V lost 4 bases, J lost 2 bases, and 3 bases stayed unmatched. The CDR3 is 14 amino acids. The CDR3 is CASSYGLAQETQYF. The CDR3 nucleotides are TGTGCCAGCAGCTACGGACTAGCTCAAGAGACCCAGTACTTC. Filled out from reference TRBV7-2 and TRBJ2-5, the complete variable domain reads GAGVSQSPSNKVTEKGKDVELRCDPISGHTALYWYRQSLGQGLEFLIYFQGNSAPDKSGLPSDRFSAERTGGSVSTLTIQRTQQEDSAVYLCASSYGLAQETQYFGPGTRLLVL.